The TCR beta chain under discussion was sequenced for a study of immune evolution from preneoplasia to lung adenocarcinoma. Study-wide results and limits: Later-stage lesions appeared to have more T cells, more diversity, less clonality. KRAS-mutant nodules had the highest T cell clonality.

CDR3 length: 15 amino acids. V lost 5 bases and J lost 4, with 15 bases in between. Germline lookup yields CDR1 SGHAT and CDR2 FQNNGV. Details on this clone: Its antigen remains unidentified.

TCRdb keeps only in-frame clones here, not all; method: immunoSEQ multiplex PCR. The sample contains 3,600 or so clones, 75% of which appear only once. This rearrangement joins TRBV11-2 to TRBJ2-1; D unclear. This receptor was identified in a person aged 60-80 years with lung adenocarcinoma. What was sequenced was FFPE lung adenocarcinoma in situ tissue. The CDR3 DNA is TGTGCCAGCAGCCCTATAAAAGGTTCATACAATGAGCAGTTCTTC. This gives the protein CASSPIKGSYNEQFF.